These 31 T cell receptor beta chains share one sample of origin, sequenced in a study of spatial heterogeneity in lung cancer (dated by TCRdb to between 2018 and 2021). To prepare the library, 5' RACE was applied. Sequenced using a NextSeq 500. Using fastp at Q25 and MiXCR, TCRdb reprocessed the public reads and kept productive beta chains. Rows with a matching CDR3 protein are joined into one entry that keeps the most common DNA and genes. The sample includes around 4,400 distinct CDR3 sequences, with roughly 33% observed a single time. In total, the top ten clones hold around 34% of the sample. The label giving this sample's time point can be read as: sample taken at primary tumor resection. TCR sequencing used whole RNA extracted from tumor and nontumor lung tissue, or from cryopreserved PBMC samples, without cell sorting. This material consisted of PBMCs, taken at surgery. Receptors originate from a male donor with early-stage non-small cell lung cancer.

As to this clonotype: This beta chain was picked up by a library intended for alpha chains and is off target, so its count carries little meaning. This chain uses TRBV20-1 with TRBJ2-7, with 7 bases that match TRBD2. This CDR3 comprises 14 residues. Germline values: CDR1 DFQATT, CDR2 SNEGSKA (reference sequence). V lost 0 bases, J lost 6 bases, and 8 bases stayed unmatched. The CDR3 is CSARDQVGGSEQYF. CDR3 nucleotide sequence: TGCAGTGCTAGAGATCAAGTGGGAGGGAGCGAGCAGTACTTC.

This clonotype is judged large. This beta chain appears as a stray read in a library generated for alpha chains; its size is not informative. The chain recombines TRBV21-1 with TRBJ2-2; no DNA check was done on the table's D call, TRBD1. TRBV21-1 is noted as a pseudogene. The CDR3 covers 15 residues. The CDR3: CASSNRTGNTGELFF. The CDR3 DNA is TGTGCCAGCAGCAATAGGACAGGGAACACCGGGGAGCTGTTTTTT.

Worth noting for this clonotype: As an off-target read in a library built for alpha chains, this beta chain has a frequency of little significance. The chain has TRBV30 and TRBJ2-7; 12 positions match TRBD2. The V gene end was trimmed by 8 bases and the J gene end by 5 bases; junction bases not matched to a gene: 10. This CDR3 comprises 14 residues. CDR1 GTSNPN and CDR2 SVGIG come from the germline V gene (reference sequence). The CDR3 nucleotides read TGTGCCGGAAACTCGGGACTAGCGGGTAACGAGCAGTACTTC. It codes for CAGNSGLAGNEQYF.

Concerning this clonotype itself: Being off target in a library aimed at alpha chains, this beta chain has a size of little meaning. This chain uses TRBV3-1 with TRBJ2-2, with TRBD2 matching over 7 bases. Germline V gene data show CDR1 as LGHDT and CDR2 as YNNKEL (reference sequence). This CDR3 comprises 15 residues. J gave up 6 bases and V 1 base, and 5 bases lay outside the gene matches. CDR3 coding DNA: TGTGCCAGCAGCCAAGTTCCTAGCGGTCCCGGGGAGCTGTTTTTT. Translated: CASSQVPSGPGELFF.

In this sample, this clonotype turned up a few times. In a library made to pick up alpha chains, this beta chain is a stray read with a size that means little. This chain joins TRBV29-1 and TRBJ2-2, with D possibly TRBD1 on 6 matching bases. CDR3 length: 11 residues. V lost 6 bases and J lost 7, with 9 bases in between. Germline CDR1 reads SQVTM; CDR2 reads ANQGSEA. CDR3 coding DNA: TGCAGCGTCCTAGGGGGCGGGGAGCTGTTTTTT. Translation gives CSVLGGGELFF.

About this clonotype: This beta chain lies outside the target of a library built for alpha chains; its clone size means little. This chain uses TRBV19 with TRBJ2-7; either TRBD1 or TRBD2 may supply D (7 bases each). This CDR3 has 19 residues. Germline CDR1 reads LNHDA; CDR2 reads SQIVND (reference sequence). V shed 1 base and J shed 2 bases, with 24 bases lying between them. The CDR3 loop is CASSIARGDRRLETYEQYF. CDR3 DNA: TGTGCCAGTAGTATAGCTCGGGGGGACAGAAGACTTGAAACCTACGAGCAGTACTTC.

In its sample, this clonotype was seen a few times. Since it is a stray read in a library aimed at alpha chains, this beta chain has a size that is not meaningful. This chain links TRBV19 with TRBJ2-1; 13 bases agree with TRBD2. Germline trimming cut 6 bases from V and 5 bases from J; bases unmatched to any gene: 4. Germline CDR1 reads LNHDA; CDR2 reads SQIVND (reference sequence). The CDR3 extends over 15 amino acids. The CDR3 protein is CASSFGLAGDNEQFF. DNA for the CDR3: TGTGCCAGTAGCTTTGGACTAGCGGGAGACAATGAGCAGTTCTTC.

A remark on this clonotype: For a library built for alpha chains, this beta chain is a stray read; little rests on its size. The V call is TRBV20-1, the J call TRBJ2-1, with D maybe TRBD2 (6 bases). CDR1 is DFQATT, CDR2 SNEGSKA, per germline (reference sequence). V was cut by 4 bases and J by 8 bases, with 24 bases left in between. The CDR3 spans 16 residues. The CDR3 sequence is CSANLRRVASFHEQFF. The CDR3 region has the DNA TGCAGTGCTAACCTGAGGAGGGTGGCTAGCTTCCATGAGCAGTTCTTC.

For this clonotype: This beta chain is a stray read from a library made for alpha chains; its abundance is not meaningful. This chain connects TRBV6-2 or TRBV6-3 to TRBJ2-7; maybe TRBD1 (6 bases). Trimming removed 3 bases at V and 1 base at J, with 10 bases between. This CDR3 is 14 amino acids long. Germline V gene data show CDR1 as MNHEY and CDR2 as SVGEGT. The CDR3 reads CASSYDRISYEQYF. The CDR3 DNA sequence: TGTGCCAGCAGTTATGACAGGATTTCCTACGAGCAGTACTTC.

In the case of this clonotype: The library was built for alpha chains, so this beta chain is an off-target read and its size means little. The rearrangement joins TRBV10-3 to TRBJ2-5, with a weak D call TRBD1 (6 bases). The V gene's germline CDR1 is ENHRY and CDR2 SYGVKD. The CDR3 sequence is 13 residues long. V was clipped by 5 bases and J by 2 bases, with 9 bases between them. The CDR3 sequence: CAISRDNQETQYF. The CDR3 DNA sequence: TGTGCCATCAGTAGGGACAATCAAGAGACCCAGTACTTC.

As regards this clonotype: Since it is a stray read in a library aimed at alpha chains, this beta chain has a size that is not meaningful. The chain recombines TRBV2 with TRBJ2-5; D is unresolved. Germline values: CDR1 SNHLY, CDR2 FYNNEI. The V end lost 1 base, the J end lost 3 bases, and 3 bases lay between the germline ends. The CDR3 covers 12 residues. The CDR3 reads CASSEGEETQYF. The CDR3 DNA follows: TGTGCCAGCAGTGAAGGAGAAGAGACCCAGTACTTC. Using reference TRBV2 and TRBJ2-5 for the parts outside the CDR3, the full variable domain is EPEVTQTPSHQVTQMGQEVILRCVPISNHLYFYWYRQILGQKVEFLVSFYNNEISEKSEIFDDQFSVERPDGSNFTLKIRSTKLEDSAMYFCASSEGEETQYFGPGTRLLVL.

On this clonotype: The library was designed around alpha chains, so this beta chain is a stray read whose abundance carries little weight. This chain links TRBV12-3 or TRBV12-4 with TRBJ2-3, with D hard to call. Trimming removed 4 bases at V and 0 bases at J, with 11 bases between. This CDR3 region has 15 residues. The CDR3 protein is CASSSVGPSTDTQYF. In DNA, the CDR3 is TGTGCCAGCAGTTCAGTCGGGCCCAGCACAGATACGCAGTATTTT.

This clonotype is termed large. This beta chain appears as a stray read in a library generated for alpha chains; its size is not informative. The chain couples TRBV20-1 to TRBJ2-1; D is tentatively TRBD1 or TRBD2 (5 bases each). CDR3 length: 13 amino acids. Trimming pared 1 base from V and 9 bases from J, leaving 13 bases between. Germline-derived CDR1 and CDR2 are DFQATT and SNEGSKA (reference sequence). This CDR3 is CSARGLGVGEQFF. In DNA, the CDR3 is TGCAGTGCTAGAGGACTGGGGGTGGGTGAGCAGTTCTTC.

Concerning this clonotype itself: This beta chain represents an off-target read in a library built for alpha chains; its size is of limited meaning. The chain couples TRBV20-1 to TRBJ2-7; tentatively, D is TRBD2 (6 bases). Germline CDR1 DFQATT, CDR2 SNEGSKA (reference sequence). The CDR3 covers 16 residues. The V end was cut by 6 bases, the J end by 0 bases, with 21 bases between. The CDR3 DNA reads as TGCAGTGCATACGGGACGGGGGTCGCCTACTCCTACGAGCAGTACTTC. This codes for CSAYGTGVAYSYEQYF.

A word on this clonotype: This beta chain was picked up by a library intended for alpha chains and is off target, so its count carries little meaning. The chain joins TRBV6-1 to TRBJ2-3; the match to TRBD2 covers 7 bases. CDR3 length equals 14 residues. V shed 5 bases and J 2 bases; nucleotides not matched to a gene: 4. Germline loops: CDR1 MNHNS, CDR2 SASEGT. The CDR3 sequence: CASSSSGDTDTQYF. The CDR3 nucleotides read TGTGCCAGCAGTTCTAGCGGAGACACAGATACGCAGTATTTT.

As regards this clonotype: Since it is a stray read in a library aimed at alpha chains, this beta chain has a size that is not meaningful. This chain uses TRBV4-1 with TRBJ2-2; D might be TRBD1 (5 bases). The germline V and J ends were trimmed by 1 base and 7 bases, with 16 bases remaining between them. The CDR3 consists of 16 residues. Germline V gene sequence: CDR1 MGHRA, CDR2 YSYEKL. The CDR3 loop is CASSQGQRLLGGELFF. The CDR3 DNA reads TGCGCCAGCAGCCAAGGACAGAGGTTATTAGGCGGGGAGCTGTTTTTT.

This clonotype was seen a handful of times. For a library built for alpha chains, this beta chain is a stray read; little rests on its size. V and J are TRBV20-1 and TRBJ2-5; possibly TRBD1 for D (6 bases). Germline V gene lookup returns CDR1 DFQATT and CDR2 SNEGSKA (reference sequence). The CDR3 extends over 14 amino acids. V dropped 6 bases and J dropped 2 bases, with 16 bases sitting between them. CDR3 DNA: TGCAGTGCGGAACAGGGCCGGGCACAAGAGACCCAGTACTTC. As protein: CSAEQGRAQETQYF.

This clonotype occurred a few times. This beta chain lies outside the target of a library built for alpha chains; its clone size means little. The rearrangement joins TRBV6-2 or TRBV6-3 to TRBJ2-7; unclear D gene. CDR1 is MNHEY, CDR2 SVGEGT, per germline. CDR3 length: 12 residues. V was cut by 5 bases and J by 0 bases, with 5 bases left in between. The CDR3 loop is CASSPRSYEQYF. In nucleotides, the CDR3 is TGTGCCAGCAGTCCTCGCTCCTACGAGCAGTACTTC.

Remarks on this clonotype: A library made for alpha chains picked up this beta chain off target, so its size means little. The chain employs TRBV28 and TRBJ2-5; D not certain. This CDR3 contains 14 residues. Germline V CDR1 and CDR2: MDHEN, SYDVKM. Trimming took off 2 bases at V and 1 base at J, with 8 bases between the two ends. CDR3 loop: CASSLIGTQETQYF. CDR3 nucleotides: TGTGCCAGCAGTTTAATAGGTACCCAAGAGACCCAGTACTTC.

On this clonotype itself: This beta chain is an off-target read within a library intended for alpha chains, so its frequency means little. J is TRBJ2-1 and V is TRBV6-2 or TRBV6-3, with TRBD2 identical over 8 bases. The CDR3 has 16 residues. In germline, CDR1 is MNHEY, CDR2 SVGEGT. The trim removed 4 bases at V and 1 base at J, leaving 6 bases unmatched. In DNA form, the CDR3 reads TGTGCCAGCAGTTTCGGACTAGCTTTTTCCTACAATGAGCAGTTCTTC. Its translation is CASSFGLAFSYNEQFF.

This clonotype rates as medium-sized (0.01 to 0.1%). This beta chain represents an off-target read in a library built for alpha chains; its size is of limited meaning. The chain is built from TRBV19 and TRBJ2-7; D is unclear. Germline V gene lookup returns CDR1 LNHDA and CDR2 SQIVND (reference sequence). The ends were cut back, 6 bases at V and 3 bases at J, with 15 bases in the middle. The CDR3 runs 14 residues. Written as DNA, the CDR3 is TGTGCCAGTAGCAGTGGGCCTAACTACTACGAGCAGTACTTC. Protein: CASSSGPNYYEQYF.

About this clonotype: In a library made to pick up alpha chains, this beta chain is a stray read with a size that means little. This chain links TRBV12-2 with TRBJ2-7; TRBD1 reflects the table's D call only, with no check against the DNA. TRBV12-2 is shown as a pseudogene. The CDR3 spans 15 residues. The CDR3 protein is CASRPPSGISYEQYF. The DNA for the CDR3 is TGTGCAAGTCGTCCCCCATCTGGGATCTCCTACGAGCAGTACTTC.

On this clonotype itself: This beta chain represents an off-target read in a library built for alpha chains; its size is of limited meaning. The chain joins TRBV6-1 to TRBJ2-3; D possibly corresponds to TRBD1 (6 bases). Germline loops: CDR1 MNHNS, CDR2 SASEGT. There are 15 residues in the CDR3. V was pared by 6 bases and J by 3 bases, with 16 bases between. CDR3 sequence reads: CASRLIQGATDTQYF. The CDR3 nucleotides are TGTGCCAGCAGACTTATACAGGGTGCAACAGATACGCAGTATTTT.

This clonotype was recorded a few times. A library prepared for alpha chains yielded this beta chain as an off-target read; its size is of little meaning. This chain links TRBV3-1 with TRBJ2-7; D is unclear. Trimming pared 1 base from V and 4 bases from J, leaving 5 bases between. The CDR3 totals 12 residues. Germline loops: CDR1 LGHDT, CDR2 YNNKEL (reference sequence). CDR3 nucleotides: TGTGCCAGCAGCCAAGCAGCGTACGAGCAGTACTTC. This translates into CASSQAAYEQYF.

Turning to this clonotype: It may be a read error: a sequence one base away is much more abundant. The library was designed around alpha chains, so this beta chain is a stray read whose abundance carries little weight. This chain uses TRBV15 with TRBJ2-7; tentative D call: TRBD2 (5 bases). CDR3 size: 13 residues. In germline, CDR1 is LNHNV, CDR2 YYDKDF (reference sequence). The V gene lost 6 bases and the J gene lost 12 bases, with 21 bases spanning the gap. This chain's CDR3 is CATSHADLRGRYF. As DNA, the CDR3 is TGTGCCACCAGTCACGCGGATCTACGAGGGCGGTACTTC.

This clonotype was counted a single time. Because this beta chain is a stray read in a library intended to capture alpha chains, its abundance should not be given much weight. This CDR3 reads CASSPGISAWSTDTQYF. The CDR3 DNA sequence: TGTGCCAGCAGCCCTGGAATTTCGGCGTGGAGCACAGATACGCAGTATTTT. V usage is TRBV7-9 and J usage is TRBJ2-3; D ambiguous. Per germline, CDR1 SEHNR and CDR2 FQNEAQ (reference sequence). This CDR3 spans 17 amino acids. Trimming stripped 5 bases from V and 0 bases from J, with 18 bases between. The full variable domain, in which reference TRBV7-9 and TRBJ2-3 provide the parts outside the CDR3, is DTGVSQNPRHKITKRGQNVTFRCDPISEHNRLYWYRQTLGQGPEFLTYFQNEAQLEKSRLLSDRFSAERPKGSFSTLEIQRTEQGDSAMYLCASSPGISAWSTDTQYFGPGTRLTVL.

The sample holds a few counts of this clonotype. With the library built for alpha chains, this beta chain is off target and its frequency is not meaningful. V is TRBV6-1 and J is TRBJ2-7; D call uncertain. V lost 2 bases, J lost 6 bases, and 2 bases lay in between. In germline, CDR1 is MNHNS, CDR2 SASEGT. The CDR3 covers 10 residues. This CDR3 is CASSEFEQYF. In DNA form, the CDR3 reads TGTGCCAGCAGTGAATTCGAGCAGTACTTC.

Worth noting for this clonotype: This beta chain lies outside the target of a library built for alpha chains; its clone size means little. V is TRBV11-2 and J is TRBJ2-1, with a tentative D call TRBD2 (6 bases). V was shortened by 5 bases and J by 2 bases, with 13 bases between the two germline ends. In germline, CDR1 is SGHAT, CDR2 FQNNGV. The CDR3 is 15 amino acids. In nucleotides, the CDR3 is TGTGCCAGCAGCCTTAGCGGAGAGACCTACAATGAGCAGTTCTTC. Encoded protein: CASSLSGETYNEQFF.

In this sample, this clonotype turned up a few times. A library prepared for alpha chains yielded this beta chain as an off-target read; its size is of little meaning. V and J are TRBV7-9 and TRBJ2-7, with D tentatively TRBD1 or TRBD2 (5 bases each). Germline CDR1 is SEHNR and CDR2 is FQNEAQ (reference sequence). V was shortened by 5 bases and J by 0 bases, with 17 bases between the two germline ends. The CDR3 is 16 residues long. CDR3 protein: CASSQPPGRSSYEQYF. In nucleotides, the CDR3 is TGTGCCAGCAGCCAACCTCCGGGACGGAGCTCCTACGAGCAGTACTTC.

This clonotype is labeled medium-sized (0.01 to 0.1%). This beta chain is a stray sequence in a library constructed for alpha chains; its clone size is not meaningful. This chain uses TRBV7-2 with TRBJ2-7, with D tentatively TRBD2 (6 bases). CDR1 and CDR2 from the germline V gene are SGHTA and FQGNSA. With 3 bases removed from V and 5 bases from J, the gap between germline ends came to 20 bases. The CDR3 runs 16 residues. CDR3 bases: TGTGCCAGCAGCTTGAGCGGGTGGAGCGGGCGGGACGAGCAGTACTTC. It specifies CASSLSGWSGRDEQYF.

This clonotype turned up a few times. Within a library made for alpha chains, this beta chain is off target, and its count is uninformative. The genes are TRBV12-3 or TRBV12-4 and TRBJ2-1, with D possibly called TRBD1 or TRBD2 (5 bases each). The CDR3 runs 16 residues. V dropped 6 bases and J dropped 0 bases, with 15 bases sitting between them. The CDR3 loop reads CASRRPGPSSYNEQFF. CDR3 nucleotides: TGTGCCAGCAGGAGGCCGGGGCCGAGCTCCTACAATGAGCAGTTCTTC.